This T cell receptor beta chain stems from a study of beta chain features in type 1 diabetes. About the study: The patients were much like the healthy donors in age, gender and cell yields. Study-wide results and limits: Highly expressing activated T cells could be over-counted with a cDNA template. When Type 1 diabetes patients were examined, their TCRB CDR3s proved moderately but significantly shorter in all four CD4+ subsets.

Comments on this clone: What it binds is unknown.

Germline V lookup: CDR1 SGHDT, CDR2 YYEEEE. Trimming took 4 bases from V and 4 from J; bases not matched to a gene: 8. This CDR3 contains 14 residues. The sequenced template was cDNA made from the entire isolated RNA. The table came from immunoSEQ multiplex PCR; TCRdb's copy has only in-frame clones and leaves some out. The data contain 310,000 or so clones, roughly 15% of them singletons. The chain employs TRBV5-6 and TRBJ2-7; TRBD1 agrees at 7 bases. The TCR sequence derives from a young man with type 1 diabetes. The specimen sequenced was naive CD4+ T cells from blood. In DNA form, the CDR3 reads TGTGCCAGCAGCCTGAAGGGGGCATGGTACGAGCAGTACTTC. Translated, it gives CASSLKGAWYEQYF.